This note documents a single T cell receptor (beta chain) sequence. In the PCR, 60 Vbeta and 13 Jbeta primers were used. The protocol was immunoSEQ multiplex PCR, while the TCRdb copy is restricted to in-frame clones and leaves out a portion. The sample table sets out roughly 200,000 clones. Germline V CDR1 and CDR2: MDHEN, SYDVKM. With 2 bases clipped from V and 4 bases from J, the junction kept 11 bases outside the gene matches. The CDR3 contains 18 residues. These data are taken from a study of cytomegalovirus exposure and HLA in healthy donors. What was sequenced was PBMCs. The receptor's source is a girl aged 2 to 10 in good health and CMV-seropositive. The chain uses TRBV28 and TRBJ2-7; 13 positions match TRBD2. CDR3 nucleotides: TGTGCCAGCAGTTTACTCGGGACAGGACTAGCGGGAGCGTACGAGCAGTACTTC. This translates into CASSLLGTGLAGAYEQYF.